Following are 27 T cell receptor beta chains from one sample sequenced in a study of shared T cell receptors in the human thymus. Profiled with immunoSEQ multiplex PCR; TCRdb holds only in-frame clones, not every one. The sample consists of under 850,000 clones, more than 75% of them appearing once. These data were also filed under a second study, of human thymus T cells.

The source material was thymocytes. The receptors were gathered from a boy younger than two with a congenital heart defect.

V is TRBV18 and J is TRBJ1-1; D is uncertain. V lost 6 bases and J lost 8, with 19 bases in between. CDR1 KGHSH and CDR2 LQKENI come from the germline V gene. The CDR3 has 14 amino acids. The CDR3 DNA is TGTGCCAGCTCCCCTTGGCGGACCGGGGTGGAAGCTTTCTTT. The encoded protein is CASSPWRTGVEAFF.

The rearrangement links TRBV2 to TRBJ2-7, with 9 nucleotides matching TRBD2. The CDR3 totals 15 residues. The germline CDR1 and CDR2 sequences are SNHLY and FYNNEI. Trimming cost V 6 bases and J 1 base; bases outside gene matches: 7. The CDR3 protein is CASRDLAGISYEQYF. The CDR3 DNA sequence: TGTGCCAGCAGAGACCTAGCGGGAATATCCTACGAGCAGTACTTC.

This clone occurred a few times. The J gene is TRBJ2-3, the V gene TRBV4-2; D is perhaps TRBD2 (5 bases). The V end lost 4 bases, the J end lost 3 bases, and 11 bases lay between the germline ends. The germline V gene encodes CDR1 LGHNA and CDR2 YNFKEQ. The CDR3 is 14 residues long. The CDR3 sequence is CASSRSSWTDTQYF. The DNA for the CDR3 is TGTGCCAGCAGCCGTTCTAGCTGGACAGATACGCAGTATTTT.

The J gene is TRBJ2-1, the V gene TRBV30, with a tentative D call TRBD2 (6 bases). This CDR3 spans 15 amino acids. CDR1 GTSNPN and CDR2 SVGIG come from the germline V gene (reference sequence). Trimming removed 0 bases from V and 10 bases from J, with 19 bases in between. CDR3 protein: CAWSVRLAGSGEQFF. CDR3 nucleotides: TGTGCCTGGAGTGTACGACTCGCGGGGTCCGGGGAGCAGTTCTTC. The full variable domain, rest sourced from reference TRBV30 and TRBJ2-1, is SQTIHQWPATLVQPVGSPLSLECTVEGTSNPNLYWYRQAAGRGLQLLFYSVGIGQISSEVPQNLSASRPQDRQFILSSKKLLLSDSGFYLCAWSVRLAGSGEQFFGPGTRLTVL.

V is TRBV19 and J is TRBJ1-5; tentative D call: TRBD1 (6 bases). The germline CDR1 and CDR2 sequences are LNHDA and SQIVND (reference sequence). V was clipped by 5 bases and J by 0 bases, with 14 bases between them. This CDR3 has 16 amino acids. The CDR3 loop is CASSARTDYSNQPQHF. The CDR3 region has the DNA TGTGCCAGTAGTGCCCGGACAGACTATAGCAATCAGCCCCAGCATTTT. Drawing the rest from reference TRBV19 and TRBJ1-5, the complete variable domain is DGGITQSPKYLFRKEGQNVTLSCEQNLNHDAMYWYRQDPGQGLRLIYYSQIVNDFQKGDIAEGYSVSREKKESFPLTVTSAQKNPTAFYLCASSARTDYSNQPQHFGDGTRLSIL.

V gene TRBV15 combines with J gene TRBJ1-5; 7 bases line up with TRBD1. With 1 base clipped from V and 5 bases from J, the junction kept 17 bases outside the gene matches. CDR1 and CDR2 from the germline V gene are LNHNV and YYDKDF (reference sequence). CDR3 length: 19 residues. CDR3 protein: CATSRGSPGQRDFYQPQHF. For the CDR3, the DNA is TGTGCCACCAGCAGAGGGAGCCCGGGACAGAGAGATTTCTATCAGCCCCAGCATTTT.

This clone was observed a handful of times. The chain uses TRBV5-6 and TRBJ2-7, with TRBD2 as a possible D gene (6 bases). Germline CDR1 reads SGHDT; CDR2 reads YYEEEE. Trimming cost V 4 bases and J 3 bases, with 11 bases left between them. The CDR3 is 13 amino acids. For the CDR3, the DNA is TGTGCCAGCAGCCCCCCGGGGGTCTACGAGCAGTACTTC. Its protein product is CASSPPGVYEQYF.

V gene TRBV27 combines with J gene TRBJ2-7; D gene ambiguous. Germline values: CDR1 MNHEY, CDR2 SMNVEV (reference sequence). The CDR3 is 15 amino acids. Trimming left V 9 bases short and J 3 bases short, with 21 bases between. CDR3 coding DNA: TGTGCCAGTCCAGGTACCAGTGGCAGGCTCTACGAGCAGTACTTC. It specifies CASPGTSGRLYEQYF.

V usage is TRBV7-9 and J usage is TRBJ2-7; D uncertain. CDR3 size: 12 residues. Trimming took off 2 bases at V and 5 bases at J, with 7 bases between the two ends. Germline loops: CDR1 SEHNR, CDR2 FQNEAQ (reference sequence). This chain's CDR3 is CASSLFGHEQYF. CDR3 in DNA: TGTGCCAGCAGCTTATTTGGCCACGAGCAGTACTTC.

Notes on this clone: This sample also contains other DNA sequences that code for the same CDR3. CDR3 bases: TGTGCCAGCAGCCAGGACAGCTACGAGCAGTACTTC. Protein sequence: CASSQDSYEQYF. The V call is TRBV14, the J call TRBJ2-7; weak D call: TRBD1 (6 bases). Per the germline V gene, CDR1 is SGHDN and CDR2 is FVKESK. V was clipped by 3 bases and J by 3 bases, with 6 bases between them. This CDR3 has 12 amino acids.

CDR3 DNA: TGTGCCAGCAGGCGTTCGGGACAGGCAGGCTACGAGCAGTACTTC. Its translation: CASRRSGQAGYEQYF. The chain combines TRBV27 with TRBJ2-7; 8 bases fit TRBD1. In germline, CDR1 is MNHEY, CDR2 SMNVEV (reference sequence). J lost 3 bases, V lost 6 bases, and 10 bases had no gene match. CDR3 length: 15 amino acids.

The V gene is TRBV21-1, the J gene TRBJ1-3; the table gives TRBD1 as D, unverified against the DNA. TRBV21-1 is an annotated pseudogene. This CDR3 spans 16 amino acids. The CDR3 protein is CASSKGVGESGNTIYF. The DNA of the CDR3 is TGTGCCAGCAGCAAAGGGGTAGGGGAATCCGGAAACACCATATATTTT.

This rearrangement joins TRBV4-3 to TRBJ1-2; 10 bases are a match to TRBD1. The CDR3 consists of 14 residues. Germline V gene sequence: CDR1 LGHNA, CDR2 YSLEER. The J segment lost 8 bases and the V segment lost 7 bases, leaving 10 bases of the junction unmatched. DNA for the CDR3: TGCGCCAGCAAAGACCCGGGACAGGGGAGCGGCTACACCTTC. This sequence encodes CASKDPGQGSGYTF.

The J gene is TRBJ2-5, the V gene TRBV10-2; D may be TRBD2 (5 bases). Deletions cut 5 bases from V and 4 bases from J, with 20 bases between. The germline V gene has CDR1 WSHSY and CDR2 SAAADI. The CDR3 is 16 residues long. The CDR3 reads CASSTKGSGFGETQYF. DNA for the CDR3: TGCGCCAGCAGTACCAAAGGTTCGGGGTTCGGAGAGACCCAGTACTTC.

This clone has just a few counts. This chain joins TRBV4-2 and TRBJ2-7; 8 bases map to TRBD2. Germline V gene sequence: CDR1 LGHNA, CDR2 YNFKEQ. V trimming: 4 bases; J trimming: 0 bases; junction bases outside the gene matches: 11. The CDR3 runs to 17 residues. CDR3 sequence: CASSPQEGGRYSYEQYF. The CDR3 DNA is TGTGCCAGCAGCCCCCAAGAGGGCGGGAGGTACTCCTACGAGCAGTACTTC.

The chain uses TRBV7-9 and TRBJ2-7, with 11 bases aligning to TRBD1. The CDR3 is made up of 15 amino acids. CDR1 SEHNR and CDR2 FQNEAQ come from the germline V gene (reference sequence). With V trimmed by 5 bases and J by 4 bases, 7 bases remained unmatched. For the CDR3, the DNA is TGTGCCAGCAGCCTCGGACAGGGGGCATATTACGAGCAGTACTTC. As protein: CASSLGQGAYYEQYF.

This chain joins TRBV30 and TRBJ2-3; the D gene is possibly TRBD2 (5 bases). Germline values: CDR1 GTSNPN, CDR2 SVGIG (reference sequence). The CDR3 consists of 13 residues. Trimming left V 0 bases short and J 3 bases short, with 7 bases between. CDR3 nucleotides: TGTGCCTGGAGTGTGGGAGCGACAGATACGCAGTATTTT. Translating gives CAWSVGATDTQYF.

This chain links TRBV12-5 with TRBJ2-3; 10 bases map to TRBD2. This CDR3 has 17 amino acids. Trimming removed 2 bases from V and 4 bases from J; junction bases left unmatched: 9. Germline CDR1 is LGHNT and CDR2 is FRNRAP. The chain's CDR3 is CASGLPNLAGEADTQYF. In DNA form, the CDR3 reads TGTGCTAGTGGTTTGCCCAACCTAGCGGGAGAGGCAGATACGCAGTATTTT.

V gene TRBV21-1 combines with J gene TRBJ2-7; the table calls TRBD1, which could not be checked here. TRBV21-1 is described as a pseudogene. CDR3 length equals 15 residues. The CDR3 sequence: CASSNLAGGGYEQYF. Here the CDR3 DNA reads TGTGCCAGCAGCAACCTAGCAGGGGGCGGGTACGAGCAGTACTTC.

The chain links TRBV14 to TRBJ2-7; 7 nucleotides agree with TRBD1. CDR3 length: 17 amino acids. V shed 1 base, J shed 2 bases, and the junction held 11 bases outside the gene matches. From germline, CDR1 is SGHDN and CDR2 FVKESK. CDR3 nucleotides: TGTGCCAGCAGCCAAGGGCTACGCCCGGGACAGACCTACGAGCAGTACTTC. Residues: CASSQGLRPGQTYEQYF.

CDR3 loop: CASSRTGTGELFF. CDR3 coding DNA: TGTGCCAGCAGTCGTACAGGGACCGGGGAGCTGTTTTTT. The genes are TRBV28 and TRBJ2-2; possibly TRBD1 for D (6 bases). This CDR3 spans 13 amino acids. CDR1 MDHEN and CDR2 SYDVKM come from the germline V gene. V dropped 5 bases and J dropped 5 bases, with 9 bases sitting between them.

This clone has a handful of counts. The V gene is TRBV10-3, the J gene TRBJ1-4, with D possibly being TRBD1 (6 bases). Trimming removed 1 base from V and 8 bases from J, with 14 bases in between. The CDR3 covers 15 residues. Germline loops: CDR1 ENHRY, CDR2 SYGVKD. The CDR3 bases are TGTGCCATCAGTGAGTTGGCAGGGGAAGGGGAAAAACTGTTTTTT. This codes for CAISELAGEGEKLFF.

The chain combines TRBV18 with TRBJ1-5, with 7 bases that match TRBD1. Germline V gene sequence: CDR1 KGHSH, CDR2 LQKENI. Unmatched junction bases numbered 10, after V lost 6 bases and J lost 5 bases. This CDR3 is built from 15 residues. The CDR3 protein is CASSRRGDRDQPQHF. As DNA, the CDR3 is TGTGCCAGCTCCCGAAGGGGAGACAGGGATCAGCCCCAGCATTTT. The full variable domain, in which reference TRBV18 and TRBJ1-5 provide the parts outside the CDR3, is NAGVMQNPRHLVRRRGQEARLRCSPMKGHSHVYWYRQLPEEGLKFMVYLQKENIIDESGMPKERFSAEFPKEGPSILRIQQVVRGDSAAYFCASSRRGDRDQPQHFGDGTRLSIL.

This clone was observed a single time. The CDR3 DNA reads TGTGCCAGCAGCCGCTGGGCTACTAACACCGGGGAGCTGTTTTTT. It translates to CASSRWATNTGELFF. V gene TRBV5-6 combines with J gene TRBJ2-2; D is unresolved. The V end lost 4 bases, the J end lost 2 bases, and 12 bases lay between the germline ends. Germline V CDR1 and CDR2: SGHDT, YYEEEE. The CDR3 sequence is 15 residues long.

V gene TRBV5-4 combines with J gene TRBJ1-1; 10 bases are shared with TRBD1. This CDR3 contains 16 residues. Germline assignment: CDR1 SGHNT and CDR2 YYREEE (reference sequence). V lost 4 bases and J lost 1; bases outside the gene matches: 7. In DNA, the CDR3 is TGTGCCAGCAGCGTTCCGGGACAGGGGAGGAACACTGAAGCTTTCTTT. The encoded protein is CASSVPGQGRNTEAFF.

The chain couples TRBV27 to TRBJ2-3; 10 bases match TRBD2. J was trimmed by 6 bases and V by 0 bases; bases with no gene match: 3. CDR1 MNHEY and CDR2 SMNVEV come from the germline V gene (reference sequence). This CDR3 is built from 15 residues. CDR3 in DNA: TGTGCCAGCAGTTTATCGCCTAGCGGGAGCGATACGCAGTATTTT. It is translated as CASSLSPSGSDTQYF.

The rearrangement uses TRBV7-2 and TRBJ2-2; tentatively, D is TRBD2 (6 bases). The germline CDR1 and CDR2 sequences are SGHTA and FQGNSA. The CDR3 covers 14 residues. The germline V and J ends were trimmed by 3 bases and 9 bases, with 14 bases remaining between them. The CDR3 DNA is TGTGCCAGCAGCTTCGGGACTGCGGGCCGGGAGCTGTTTTTT. The encoded protein is CASSFGTAGRELFF.